Shown below are 27 T cell receptor beta chains from a single sample sequenced in a study of Ad26.COV2.S vaccination and SARS-CoV-2 variants. The treatment here: 15 to 20 received Ad26.COV2.S at low or high dose, single or two shots; roughly five received placebo; per-sample allocation not given. Material that was analyzed had been drawn on day 63 after the first vaccine or placebo injection. The method was immunoSEQ multiplex PCR; TCRdb's version includes in-frame clones alone and lacks a portion of them. The sample consists of about 320,000 clones, around 85% of them appearing once. The specimen was peripheral blood, collected in a trial of Ad26.COV2.S vaccine versus placebo. The receptor source for this set is a person between 18 and 60 years old who received the Ad26.COV2.S COVID-19 vaccine or a placebo.

The J gene is TRBJ2-5, the V gene TRBV6-7; D possibly corresponds to TRBD1 (6 bases). TRBV6-7 is identified as an open reading frame with a role that is uncertain. The CDR3 length is 14 residues. With 3 bases removed from V and 5 bases from J, the gap between germline ends came to 13 bases. CDR3 coding DNA: TGTGCCAGCAGTTATTTTGCAGGGGACGAGACCCAGTACTTC. Translated: CASSYFAGDETQYF.

V and J are TRBV6-6 and TRBJ2-7; the D gene is possibly TRBD1 (5 bases). Germline CDR1 is MNHNY and CDR2 is SVGAGI (reference sequence). This CDR3 comprises 11 residues. The germline V and J ends were trimmed by 9 bases and 3 bases, with 9 bases remaining between them. As DNA, the CDR3 is TGTGCCAGTGACAGTCTCTACGAGCAGTACTTC. Translated: CASDSLYEQYF.

The chain joins TRBV11-1 to TRBJ2-7, with TRBD2 matching 7 bases. Germline loops: CDR1 SGHAT, CDR2 FQDESV (reference sequence). V trimming: 3 bases; J trimming: 2 bases; junction bases outside the gene matches: 4. This CDR3 is 14 amino acids long. The CDR3 coding sequence is TGTGCCAGCAGCTTGGAGCGGGGACCCTACGAGCAGTACTTC. This translates into CASSLERGPYEQYF.

The table lists this clone with a few counts. In DNA form, the CDR3 reads TGTGCCAGCAGGGGCGGGGGCTATGGCTACACCTTC. This translates into CASRGGGYGYTF. The chain is built from TRBV2 and TRBJ1-2, with a weak D call TRBD1 (5 bases). The germline V and J ends were trimmed by 6 bases and 4 bases, with 9 bases remaining between them. The CDR3 extends over 12 amino acids. CDR1 and CDR2 from the germline V gene are SNHLY and FYNNEI.

V and J are TRBV5-1 and TRBJ2-1, with D unclear. CDR1 and CDR2 from the germline V gene are SGHRS and YFSETQ. V dropped 6 bases and J dropped 1 base, with 14 bases sitting between them. CDR3 length: 15 residues. The CDR3 sequence: CASTPAPGSYNEQFF. The CDR3 nucleotides read TGCGCCAGCACTCCAGCCCCCGGATCCTACAATGAGCAGTTCTTC.

This chain links TRBV24-1 with TRBJ2-5; either TRBD1 or TRBD2 may supply D (5 bases each). Trimming cost V 4 bases and J 2 bases, with 10 bases left between them. This CDR3 has 14 amino acids. Germline V gene sequence: CDR1 KGHDR, CDR2 SFDVKD. The CDR3 here is CATSEGRTQETQYF. CDR3 DNA: TGTGCCACCAGTGAGGGACGGACACAAGAGACCCAGTACTTC.

V usage is TRBV30 and J usage is TRBJ1-2, with 12 bases lining up with TRBD1. V was pared by 4 bases and J by 5 bases, with 5 bases of the junction left unmatched. The CDR3 is 14 amino acids. CDR1 is GTSNPN and CDR2 is SVGIG in the germline V gene (reference sequence). The CDR3 region is CAWTGTGGVYGYTF. The CDR3 coding sequence is TGTGCCTGGACCGGGACAGGGGGCGTGTATGGCTACACCTTC. The full variable domain, in which reference TRBV30 and TRBJ1-2 provide the parts outside the CDR3, is SQTIHQWPATLVQPVGSPLSLECTVEGTSNPNLYWYRQAAGRGLQLLFYSVGIGQISSEVPQNLSASRPQDRQFILSSKKLLLSDSGFYLCAWTGTGGVYGYTFGSGTRLTVV.

The rearrangement uses TRBV5-1 and TRBJ1-2; no reliable D call. Trimming stripped 4 bases from V and 5 bases from J, with 9 bases between. The CDR3 sequence is 12 residues long. Germline CDR1 SGHRS, CDR2 YFSETQ. The CDR3 region is CASSPTGYGYTF. In DNA form, the CDR3 reads TGCGCCAGCAGCCCCACGGGATATGGCTACACCTTC.

This rearrangement joins TRBV6-5 to TRBJ1-5; no reliable D call. CDR1 is MNHEY and CDR2 is SVGAGI in the germline V gene. The CDR3 consists of 13 residues. The V end was cut by 4 bases, the J end by 5 bases, with 9 bases between. The CDR3 DNA reads as TGTGCCAGCAGTTCGACCCGGGATCAGCCCCAGCATTTT. Translated, it gives CASSSTRDQPQHF.

The V call is TRBV5-6, the J call TRBJ2-2; 8 positions match TRBD1. Germline lookup yields CDR1 SGHDT and CDR2 YYEEEE. The CDR3 sequence is 15 residues long. The V segment lost 0 bases and the J segment 4 bases; nucleotides outside the gene matches: 2. The CDR3 coding sequence is TGTGCCAGCAGCTTGGTAGACAGGGGCACCGGGGAGCTGTTTTTT. Its protein product is CASSLVDRGTGELFF. The full variable domain, rest sourced from reference TRBV5-6 and TRBJ2-2, is DAGVTQSPTHLIKTRGQQVTLRCSPKSGHDTVSWYQQALGQGPQFIFQYYEEEERQRGNFPDRFSGHQFPNYSSELNVNALLLGDSALYLCASSLVDRGTGELFFGEGSRLTVL.

The CDR3 DNA is TGTGCCAGTAGTGCTCCTAGCGGGGGGGCTTCCTACAATGAGCAGTTCTTC. This codes for CASSAPSGGASYNEQFF. This chain connects TRBV19 to TRBJ2-1; 12 bases are shared with TRBD2. Trimming at V came to 5 bases and at J to 1 base, leaving 6 bases not matched to a gene. Per the germline V gene, CDR1 is LNHDA and CDR2 is SQIVND (reference sequence). The CDR3 length is 17 residues. Filled out from reference TRBV19 and TRBJ2-1, the complete variable domain reads DGGITQSPKYLFRKEGQNVTLSCEQNLNHDAMYWYRQDPGQGLRLIYYSQIVNDFQKGDIAEGYSVSREKKESFPLTVTSAQKNPTAFYLCASSAPSGGASYNEQFFGPGTRLTVL.

The chain combines TRBV24-1 with TRBJ1-4; D gene ambiguous. The CDR3 consists of 13 residues. CDR1 KGHDR and CDR2 SFDVKD come from the germline V gene. Trimming pared 3 bases from V and 12 bases from J, leaving 13 bases between. CDR3 in DNA: TGTGCCACCAGTGATCGGGTCTTGATAGAACTGTTTTTT. This encodes CATSDRVLIELFF.

Regarding this clone: Different DNA sequences within this sample yield the same CDR3. V usage is TRBV6-5 and J usage is TRBJ1-3; D uncertain. The germline V gene encodes CDR1 MNHEY and CDR2 SVGAGI. The germline V and J ends were trimmed by 6 bases and 0 bases, with 6 bases remaining between them. CDR3 size: 13 residues. The CDR3 reads CASRRGSGNTIYF. The CDR3 DNA reads TGTGCCAGCAGGCGGGGCTCTGGAAACACCATATATTTT.

This clone occurred once. V usage is TRBV7-9 and J usage is TRBJ1-3, with D unresolved. Germline CDR1 reads SEHNR; CDR2 reads FQNEAQ (reference sequence). The CDR3 totals 12 residues. With 5 bases removed from V and 2 bases from J, the gap between germline ends came to 4 bases. Written as DNA, the CDR3 is TGTGCCAGCAGCGACACTGGAAACACCATATATTTT. Translated: CASSDTGNTIYF.

V gene TRBV18 combines with J gene TRBJ1-1, with a possible D match to TRBD1 (6 bases). This CDR3 is built from 15 residues. Looked up from germline, CDR1 is KGHSH and CDR2 is LQKENI. V shed 5 bases and J shed 0 bases, with 13 bases lying between them. CDR3 sequence (DNA): TGTGCCAGCTCATCCGGAGGGGGGATGAACACTGAAGCTTTCTTT. It is translated as CASSSGGGMNTEAFF.

Points on this clone: This CDR3 is also generated by other DNA sequences in the sample. Here the CDR3 DNA reads TGTGCCAGCAGTTTCTCCGGGGGTTACAATGAGCAGTTCTTC. It is translated as CASSFSGGYNEQFF. This chain connects TRBV28 to TRBJ2-1; D is perhaps TRBD2 (6 bases). The CDR3 is 14 residues long. CDR1 is MDHEN and CDR2 is SYDVKM in the germline V gene. V was pared by 3 bases and J by 4 bases, with 10 bases between.

This clone was counted between two and nine times. The chain joins TRBV2 to TRBJ1-5, with 7 bases lining up with TRBD1. V gave up 5 bases and J gave up 6 bases; unmatched junction bases: 16. Germline lookup yields CDR1 SNHLY and CDR2 FYNNEI. CDR3 length: 17 residues. Here the CDR3 reads CASSRGLDRAVAQPQHF. CDR3 sequence (DNA): TGTGCCAGCAGTCGGGGGTTAGACAGGGCGGTTGCTCAGCCCCAGCATTTT. The whole variable domain, remainder taken from reference TRBV2 and TRBJ1-5, is EPEVTQTPSHQVTQMGQEVILRCVPISNHLYFYWYRQILGQKVEFLVSFYNNEISEKSEIFDDQFSVERPDGSNFTLKIRSTKLEDSAMYFCASSRGLDRAVAQPQHFGDGTRLSIL.

The CDR3 region is CASTLDRVVDTQYF. The DNA of the CDR3 is TGTGCCAGTACCCTGGACAGGGTGGTAGATACGCAGTATTTT. The chain uses TRBV6-5 and TRBJ2-3; 8 bases agree with TRBD1. Germline CDR1 and CDR2: MNHEY and SVGAGI. The ends lost 9 bases at V and 5 bases at J; junction bases unmatched: 10. The CDR3 has 14 residues.

The chain carries TRBV7-9 and TRBJ1-2, with D tentatively TRBD1 (5 bases). This CDR3 contains 15 residues. Germline loops: CDR1 SEHNR, CDR2 FQNEAQ (reference sequence). V was pared by 1 base and J by 4 bases, with 13 bases between. CDR3 region: CASSLDWDHLYGYTF. Here the CDR3 DNA reads TGTGCCAGCAGCTTAGACTGGGACCACCTCTATGGCTACACCTTC.

This rearrangement joins TRBV7-9 to TRBJ1-5; 10 bases line up with TRBD1. J gave up 3 bases and V 5 bases, and 7 bases lay outside the gene matches. The CDR3 has 16 amino acids. CDR1 is SEHNR, CDR2 FQNEAQ, per germline (reference sequence). This CDR3 reads CASSKTGGAYNQPQHF. The CDR3 DNA sequence: TGTGCCAGCAGCAAGACAGGGGGCGCGTACAATCAGCCCCAGCATTTT.

The chain couples TRBV5-1 to TRBJ2-2, with a weak D call TRBD2 (6 bases). CDR3 size: 14 residues. Germline lookup yields CDR1 SGHRS and CDR2 YFSETQ. Trimming cost V 2 bases and J 5 bases, with 10 bases left between them. The CDR3 bases are TGCGCCAGCAGCTTACCGGGGGAGACCGGGGAGCTGTTTTTT. Its protein is CASSLPGETGELFF.

The rearrangement joins TRBV5-6 to TRBJ2-5; TRBD1 agrees at 11 bases. V lost 4 bases and J lost 8; bases outside the gene matches: 7. Looked up from germline, CDR1 is SGHDT and CDR2 is YYEEEE. The CDR3 consists of 14 residues. CDR3 sequence (DNA): TGTGCCAGCAGCCTGGACAGGGGGCTTGGTACCCAGTACTTC. Protein product: CASSLDRGLGTQYF. The variable domain in full, with the rest retrieved from reference TRBV5-6 and TRBJ2-5, is DAGVTQSPTHLIKTRGQQVTLRCSPKSGHDTVSWYQQALGQGPQFIFQYYEEEERQRGNFPDRFSGHQFPNYSSELNVNALLLGDSALYLCASSLDRGLGTQYFGPGTRLLVL.

This clone came up a few times. The chain combines TRBV11-2 with TRBJ1-4; perhaps TRBD1 as D (5 bases). The CDR3 contains 16 residues. Looked up from germline, CDR1 is SGHAT and CDR2 is FQNNGV. Trimming took off 2 bases at V and 2 bases at J, with 12 bases between the two ends. The CDR3 is CASSLLGGATNEKLFF. The CDR3 DNA reads as TGTGCCAGCAGCTTATTAGGAGGGGCGACTAATGAAAAACTGTTTTTT. Drawing the rest from reference TRBV11-2 and TRBJ1-4, the complete variable domain is EAGVAQSPRYKIIEKRQSVAFWCNPISGHATLYWYQQILGQGPKLLIQFQNNGVVDDSQLPKDRFSAERLKGVDSTLKIQPAKLEDSAVYLCASSLLGGATNEKLFFGSGTQLSVL.

The rearrangement uses TRBV3-1 (or the pseudogene TRBV3-2) and TRBJ1-3; a weak D match, TRBD1 (5 bases). CDR3 length: 15 amino acids. V dropped 1 base and J dropped 0 bases, with 7 bases sitting between them. In germline, CDR1 is LGHDT, CDR2 YNNKEL (reference sequence). CDR3: CASSQGGVSGNTIYF. The CDR3 nucleotides read TGTGCCAGCAGCCAAGGAGGGGTCTCTGGAAACACCATATATTTT.

This clone was counted only a few times. The chain uses TRBV3-1 (or the pseudogene TRBV3-2) and TRBJ1-6; D possibly corresponds to TRBD1 (6 bases). The germline V and J ends were trimmed by 2 bases and 10 bases, with 15 bases remaining between them. Germline V gives CDR1 LGHDT, CDR2 YNNKEL (reference sequence). CDR3 length: 15 residues. The CDR3 here is CASSQIVGGQSPLHF. In DNA form, the CDR3 reads TGTGCCAGCAGCCAAATCGTCGGGGGGCAATCACCCCTCCACTTT.

In this sample, this clone turned up a few times. This chain links TRBV9 with TRBJ2-2; D uncertain. Trimming pared 0 bases from V and 7 bases from J, leaving 4 bases between. The CDR3 loop spans 12 amino acids. Germline-derived CDR1 and CDR2 are SGDLS and YYNGEE. The CDR3 bases are TGTGCCAGCAGCGTAGGGCTCGGGGAGCTGTTTTTT. Its translation: CASSVGLGELFF.

The V call is TRBV5-1, the J call TRBJ2-3, with TRBD2 matching 12 bases. Germline CDR1 and CDR2: SGHRS and YFSETQ. This CDR3 comprises 16 residues. V trimming: 5 bases; J trimming: 0 bases; junction bases outside the gene matches: 4. CDR3 nucleotide sequence: TGCGCCAGCAGGTACGGGACTAGCGGGAGCACAGATACGCAGTATTTT. This codes for CASRYGTSGSTDTQYF.